This is a list of T cell receptor beta chains from one sample in a study of CD8+CD57+ T cells in acquired aplastic anemia. Each CDR3 protein gets one entry after TCRdb re-called the reads with MiXCR. The sample holds about 200,000 distinct CDR3 sequences, 34% seen once. What was sequenced was sorted CD4+, CD8+, or CD8+CD57+ T cells (not recorded which) from PBMCs. Receptors originate from a human donor in good health, serving as a control. Both conserved end residues are part of each CDR3. D genes are given only for firm matches. Part of the rows lack a size; the others show once, few, many or a class for expanded clones.

CASSLTGWSSYNEQFF TGTGCCAGCAGCTTGACAGGCTGGAGCTCCTACAATGAGCAGTTCTTC TRBJ2-1 - TRBV25-1 -
CASSPRDFYEQYF TGTGCCAGCTCACCAAGGGACTTCTACGAGCAGTACTTC TRBJ2-7 - TRBV18 -
CATSPSNQPQHF TGTGCGACTAGTCCGAGCAATCAGCCCCAGCATTTT TRBJ1-5 medium-sized TRBV2 -
CASSMPGGTGEQYF TGTGCCAGTAGTATGCCAGGGGGGACGGGGGAGCAGTACTTC TRBJ2-7 many TRBV19 -
CASRPQGADTQYF TGCGCCAGCAGACCCCAGGGGGCAGATACGCAGTATTTT TRBJ2-3 many TRBV5-1 TRBD1
CASSLRPAYYGYTF TGTGCCAGCAGTTTAAGGCCAGCTTACTATGGCTACACCTTC TRBJ1-2 many TRBV12-3/TRBV12-4 -
CASSLSVRDRGYGYTF TGTGCCAGCAGTTTATCGGTCCGGGACAGGGGTTATGGCTACACCTTC TRBJ1-2 many TRBV27 TRBD1
CASSPRTGGNYGYTF TGTGCCAGCAGCCCAAGGACAGGGGGGAACTATGGCTACACCTTC TRBJ1-2 - TRBV9 TRBD1
CASSPMKGKDYGYTF TGTGCCAGCAGCCCCATGAAGGGAAAGGACTATGGCTACACCTTC TRBJ1-2 many TRBV7-9 -
CASSFSLAHYNEQFF TGCGCCAGCAGCTTTAGCCTAGCGCACTACAATGAGCAGTTCTTC TRBJ2-1 few TRBV5-1 -
CASSLALPGSSYEQYF TGTGCCAGCAGCTTGGCCCTTCCAGGGAGCTCCTACGAGCAGTACTTC TRBJ2-7 many TRBV5-4 -
CASRRGTNRNYGYTF TGTGCCAGCAGACGGGGGACCAATCGAAACTATGGCTACACCTTC TRBJ1-2 - TRBV6-8 -
CASSLGVNEKLFF TGTGCCAGCAGCTTAGGGGTTAATGAAAAACTGTTTTTT TRBJ1-4 - TRBV11-2 -
CATSRDLKSTEAFF TGTGCCACCAGCAGAGATCTTAAGTCCACTGAAGCTTTCTTT TRBJ1-1 - TRBV15 -
CATQDIDEALYGYTF TGTGCCACCCAGGATATCGACGAAGCCCTTTATGGCTACACCTTC TRBJ1-2 once TRBV10-3 -
CASSTGTGLYNEQFF TGTGCCAGCAGTACCGGGACAGGCCTATACAATGAGCAGTTCTTC TRBJ2-1 few TRBV27 TRBD1
CSAPDRDRETQYF TGCAGTGCTCCGGACAGGGACCGGGAGACCCAGTACTTC TRBJ2-5 many TRBV20-1 TRBD1
CATSDPGTRSGEQFF TGTGCCACCAGTGACCCCGGGACTAGATCTGGTGAGCAGTTCTTC TRBJ2-1 many TRBV24-1 TRBD2
CASSLLTGLNTEAFF TGTGCCAGCAGCCTCTTGACAGGACTGAACACTGAAGCTTTCTTT TRBJ1-1 few TRBV11-2 -
CASSLKEGYSYGYTF TGTGCCAGCAGCTTAAAGGAGGGATACTCCTATGGCTACACCTTC TRBJ1-2 many TRBV7-9 -
CASSEIWDRVTGELFF TGCGCCAGCAGTGAGATTTGGGACAGGGTCACCGGGGAGCTGTTTTTT TRBJ2-2 many TRBV10-2 TRBD1
CASTPGTINTEAFF TGTGCCAGCACCCCCGGGACGATTAACACTGAAGCTTTCTTT TRBJ1-1 many TRBV7-2 -
CASSPASQETQYF TGTGCCAGCAGCCCAGCAAGCCAAGAGACCCAGTACTTC TRBJ2-5 many TRBV5-4 -